This T cell receptor (beta chain) originates from a study of T cells after yellow fever vaccination. This clonotype was counted only a few times. What it binds is unknown. Whole-study results and caveats: The booster response re-showed most primary clones: roughly 97% CD4, about 89% CD8. Although most clonotypes did not, a small share appeared in both CD4 and CD8 compartments.

TCRdb re-called the 5' RACE reads through MiXCR, storing one row per CDR3 protein. The sample gives about 340,000 distinct CDR3 sequences, around an eighth of which show up once; roughly 3% is in the top ten. Looked up from germline, CDR1 is SGHRS and CDR2 is YFSETQ. The CDR3 has 14 amino acids. The V end was cut by 0 bases, the J end by 6 bases, with 11 bases between. The chain employs TRBV5-1 and TRBJ2-3, with D hard to call. Source: CD4+ T cells sorted from PBMCs, taken 15 days after the yellow fever booster vaccination. The sequence was obtained from a man aged 18-30 years who received the YFV17D yellow fever vaccine. CDR3 nucleotide sequence: TGCGCCAGCAGCTTGGCCAGCGCCCCGGATACGCAGTATTTT. As protein: CASSLASAPDTQYF.